This T cell receptor beta chain was obtained from a study of tumor-infiltrating lymphocytes in oesophageal squamous cell carcinoma. This CDR3 has 14 amino acids. TCRdb re-called the PCR reads with MiXCR, one entry per CDR3 protein. The data contain 20,000 or so distinct CDR3 sequences, roughly 41% of them singletons. V and J are TRBV12-3 or TRBV12-4 and TRBJ2-1, with D maybe TRBD2 (6 bases). The tail of the sequence fits TRBJ2-5 better, so the J call may be wrong. The specimen sequenced was esophageal tumor tissue. This sequence was found in a male donor with esophageal squamous cell carcinoma. CDR3 sequence: CASSLEASAETQYF. CDR3 bases: TGTGCCAGCAGTTTAGAGGCTAGCGCAGAGACCCAGTACTTC.